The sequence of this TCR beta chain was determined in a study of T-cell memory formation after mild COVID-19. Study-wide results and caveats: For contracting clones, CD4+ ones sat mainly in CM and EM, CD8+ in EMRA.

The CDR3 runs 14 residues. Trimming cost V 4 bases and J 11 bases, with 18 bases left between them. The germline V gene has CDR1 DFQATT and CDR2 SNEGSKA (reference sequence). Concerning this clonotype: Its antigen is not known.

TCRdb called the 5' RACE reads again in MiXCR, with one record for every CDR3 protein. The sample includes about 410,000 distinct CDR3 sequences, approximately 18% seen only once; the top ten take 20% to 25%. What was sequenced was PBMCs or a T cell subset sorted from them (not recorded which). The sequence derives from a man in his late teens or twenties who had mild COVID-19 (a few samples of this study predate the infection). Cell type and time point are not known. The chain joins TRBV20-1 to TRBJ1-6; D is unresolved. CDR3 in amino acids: CSAKRGVSFPPLHF. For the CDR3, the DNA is TGCAGTGCTAAACGGGGTGTAAGCTTTCCACCCCTCCACTTT.